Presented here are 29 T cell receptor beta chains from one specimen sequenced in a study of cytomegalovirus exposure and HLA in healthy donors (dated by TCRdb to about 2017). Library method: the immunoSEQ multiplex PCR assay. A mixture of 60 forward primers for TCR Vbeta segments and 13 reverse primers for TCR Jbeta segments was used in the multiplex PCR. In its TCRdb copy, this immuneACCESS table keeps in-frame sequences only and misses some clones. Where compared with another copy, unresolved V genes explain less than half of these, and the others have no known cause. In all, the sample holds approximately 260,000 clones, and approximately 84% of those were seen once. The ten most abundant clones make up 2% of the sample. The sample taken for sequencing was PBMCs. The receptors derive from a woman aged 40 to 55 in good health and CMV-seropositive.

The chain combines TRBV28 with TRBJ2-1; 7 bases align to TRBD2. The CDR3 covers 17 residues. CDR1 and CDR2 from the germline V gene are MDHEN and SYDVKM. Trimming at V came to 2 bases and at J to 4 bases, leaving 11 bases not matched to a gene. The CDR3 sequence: CASSLRGGGLGYNEQFF. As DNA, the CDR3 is TGTGCCAGCAGTTTAAGGGGCGGCGGACTAGGGTACAATGAGCAGTTCTTC.

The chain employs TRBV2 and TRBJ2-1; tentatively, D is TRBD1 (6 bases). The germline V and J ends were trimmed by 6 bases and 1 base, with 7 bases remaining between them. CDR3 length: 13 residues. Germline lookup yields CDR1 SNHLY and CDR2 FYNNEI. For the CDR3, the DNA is TGTGCCAGCAGGCAGGGGTCCTACAATGAGCAGTTCTTC. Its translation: CASRQGSYNEQFF.

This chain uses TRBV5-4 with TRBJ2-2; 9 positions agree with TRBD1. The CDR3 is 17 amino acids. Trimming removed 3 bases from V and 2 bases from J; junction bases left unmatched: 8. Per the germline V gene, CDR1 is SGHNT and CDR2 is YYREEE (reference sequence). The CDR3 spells CASSSGTGKINTGELFF. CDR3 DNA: TGTGCCAGCAGCTCCGGGACAGGGAAGATTAACACCGGGGAGCTGTTTTTT.

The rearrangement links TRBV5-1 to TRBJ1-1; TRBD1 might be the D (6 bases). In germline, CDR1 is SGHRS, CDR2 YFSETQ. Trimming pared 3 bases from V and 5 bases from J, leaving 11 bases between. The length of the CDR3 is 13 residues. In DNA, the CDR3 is TGCGCCAGCAGCTCTGCTACAGGGACTGAAGCTTTCTTT. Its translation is CASSSATGTEAFF.

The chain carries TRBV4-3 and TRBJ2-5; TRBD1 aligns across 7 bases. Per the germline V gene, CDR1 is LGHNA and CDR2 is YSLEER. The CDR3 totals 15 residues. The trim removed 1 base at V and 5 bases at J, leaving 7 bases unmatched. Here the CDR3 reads CASSQVTGEWETQYF. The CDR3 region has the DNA TGCGCCAGCAGCCAAGTTACAGGGGAATGGGAGACCCAGTACTTC.

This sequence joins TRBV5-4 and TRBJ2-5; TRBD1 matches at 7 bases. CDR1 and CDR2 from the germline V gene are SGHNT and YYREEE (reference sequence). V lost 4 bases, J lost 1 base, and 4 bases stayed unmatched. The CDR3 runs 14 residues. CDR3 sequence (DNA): TGTGCCAGCAGCCCAGGGGGAGTCCAAGAGACCCAGTACTTC. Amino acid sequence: CASSPGGVQETQYF. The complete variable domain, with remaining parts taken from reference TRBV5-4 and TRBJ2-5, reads ETGVTQSPTHLIKTRGQQVTLRCSSQSGHNTVSWYQQALGQGPQFIFQYYREEENGRGNFPPRFSGLQFPNYSSELNVNALELDDSALYLCASSPGGVQETQYFGPGTRLLVL.

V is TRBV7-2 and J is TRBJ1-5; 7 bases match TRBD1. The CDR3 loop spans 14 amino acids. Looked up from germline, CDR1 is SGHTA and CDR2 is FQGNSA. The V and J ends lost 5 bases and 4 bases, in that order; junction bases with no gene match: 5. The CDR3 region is CASSPPDRNQPQHF. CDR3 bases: TGTGCCAGCAGCCCTCCGGACAGGAATCAGCCCCAGCATTTT.

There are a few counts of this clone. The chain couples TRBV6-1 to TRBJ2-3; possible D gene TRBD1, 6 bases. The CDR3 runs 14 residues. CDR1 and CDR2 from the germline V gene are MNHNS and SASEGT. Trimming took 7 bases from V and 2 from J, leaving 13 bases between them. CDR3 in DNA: TGTGCCAGCACCGTCGGACAGCCCACAGATACGCAGTATTTT. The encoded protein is CASTVGQPTDTQYF.

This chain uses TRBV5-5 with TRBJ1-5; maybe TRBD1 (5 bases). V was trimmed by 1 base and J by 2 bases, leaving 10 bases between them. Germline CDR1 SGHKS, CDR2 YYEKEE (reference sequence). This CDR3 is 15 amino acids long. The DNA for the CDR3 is TGTGCCAGCAGCTTGAAGCAAGGGGGCAATCAGCCCCAGCATTTT. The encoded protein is CASSLKQGGNQPQHF.

CDR3 in amino acids: CATSRVSKTSEETQYF. The CDR3 DNA is TGTGCCACCAGCAGAGTATCTAAGACTAGCGAAGAGACCCAGTACTTC. The V and J genes are TRBV15 and TRBJ2-5; 8 bases agree with TRBD2. Germline CDR1 reads LNHNV; CDR2 reads YYDKDF (reference sequence). The length of the CDR3 is 16 residues. The V and J ends lost 1 base and 3 bases, in that order; junction bases with no gene match: 7.

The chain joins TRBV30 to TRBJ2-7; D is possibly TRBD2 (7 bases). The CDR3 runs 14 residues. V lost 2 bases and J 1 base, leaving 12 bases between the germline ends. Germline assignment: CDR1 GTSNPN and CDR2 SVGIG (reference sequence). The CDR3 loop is CAWSLEGGSYEQYF. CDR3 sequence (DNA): TGTGCCTGGAGTCTCGAGGGGGGGTCCTACGAGCAGTACTTC. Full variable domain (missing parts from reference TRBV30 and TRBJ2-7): SQTIHQWPATLVQPVGSPLSLECTVEGTSNPNLYWYRQAAGRGLQLLFYSVGIGQISSEVPQNLSASRPQDRQFILSSKKLLLSDSGFYLCAWSLEGGSYEQYFGPGTRLTVT.

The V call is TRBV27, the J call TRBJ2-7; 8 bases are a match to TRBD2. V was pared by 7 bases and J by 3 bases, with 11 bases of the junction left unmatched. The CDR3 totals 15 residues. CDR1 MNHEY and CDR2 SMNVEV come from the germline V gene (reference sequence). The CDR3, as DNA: TGTGCCAGCACCCAAAGCAGCGGGGGCCACTACGAGCAGTACTTC. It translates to CASTQSSGGHYEQYF.

The CDR3, as DNA: TGTGCCAGCTCAACCACAGCGACTAACAATGAGCAGTTCTTC. Residues: CASSTTATNNEQFF. V is TRBV18 and J is TRBJ2-1, with D possibly being TRBD2 (5 bases). The CDR3 contains 14 residues. V gave up 5 bases and J gave up 5 bases, with 13 bases separating them. CDR1 and CDR2 from the germline V gene are KGHSH and LQKENI.

Here the CDR3 reads CASSAQPEMNTGELFF. Written as DNA, the CDR3 is TGTGCCAGCAGCGCACAGCCCGAGATGAACACCGGGGAGCTGTTTTTT. This chain uses TRBV7-6 with TRBJ2-2; unclear D gene. V lost 5 bases and J lost 1, with 14 bases in between. Germline assignment: CDR1 SGHVS and CDR2 FNYEAQ. The CDR3 length is 16 residues.

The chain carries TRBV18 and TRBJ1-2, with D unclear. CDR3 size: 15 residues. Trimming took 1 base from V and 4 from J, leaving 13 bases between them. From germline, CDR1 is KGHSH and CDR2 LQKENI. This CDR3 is CASSPLGGQVYGYTF. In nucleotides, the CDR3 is TGTGCCAGCTCACCACTAGGTGGTCAGGTCTATGGCTACACCTTC.

Here the CDR3 reads CASQDSTNVLTF. The CDR3 DNA is TGCGCCAGTCAAGACAGCACCAACGTCCTGACTTTC. J is TRBJ2-6 and V is TRBV5-1, with D possibly matching TRBD1 (5 bases). There are 12 residues in the CDR3. Germline CDR1 and CDR2: SGHRS and YFSETQ. V lost 8 bases and J lost 8, with 11 bases in between.

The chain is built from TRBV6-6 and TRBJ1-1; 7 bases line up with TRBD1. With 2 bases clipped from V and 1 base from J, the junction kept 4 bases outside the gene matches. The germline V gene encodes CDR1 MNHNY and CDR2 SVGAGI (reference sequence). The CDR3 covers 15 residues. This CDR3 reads CASSYRGQRNTEAFF. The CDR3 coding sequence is TGTGCCAGCAGTTACCGGGGACAGAGGAACACTGAAGCTTTCTTT.

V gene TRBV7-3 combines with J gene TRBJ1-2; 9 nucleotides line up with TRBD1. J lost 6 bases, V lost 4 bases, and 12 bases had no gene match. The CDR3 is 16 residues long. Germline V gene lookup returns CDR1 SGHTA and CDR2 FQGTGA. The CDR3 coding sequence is TGTGCCAGCAGCTCCCGGGACAGGGTGGGCGAGAATGGCTACACCTTC. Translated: CASSSRDRVGENGYTF.

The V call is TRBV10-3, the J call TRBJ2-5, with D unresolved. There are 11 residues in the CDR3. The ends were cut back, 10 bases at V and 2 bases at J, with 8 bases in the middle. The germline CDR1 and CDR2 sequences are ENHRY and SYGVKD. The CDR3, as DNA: TGTGCCACTGGGCAACAAGAGACCCAGTACTTC. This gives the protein CATGQQETQYF.

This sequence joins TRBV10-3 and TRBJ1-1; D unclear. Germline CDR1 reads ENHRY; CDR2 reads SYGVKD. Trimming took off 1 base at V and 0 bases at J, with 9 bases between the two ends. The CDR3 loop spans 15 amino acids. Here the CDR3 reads CAISEYAPMNTEAFF. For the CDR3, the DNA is TGTGCCATCAGTGAGTATGCCCCTATGAACACTGAAGCTTTCTTT.

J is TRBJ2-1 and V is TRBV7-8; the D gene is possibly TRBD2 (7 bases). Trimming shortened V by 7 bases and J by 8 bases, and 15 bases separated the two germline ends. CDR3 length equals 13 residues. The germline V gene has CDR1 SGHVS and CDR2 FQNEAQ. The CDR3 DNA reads TGTGCCAGCAACAACCGGGGGGCCCATGAGCAGTTCTTC. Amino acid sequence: CASNNRGAHEQFF.

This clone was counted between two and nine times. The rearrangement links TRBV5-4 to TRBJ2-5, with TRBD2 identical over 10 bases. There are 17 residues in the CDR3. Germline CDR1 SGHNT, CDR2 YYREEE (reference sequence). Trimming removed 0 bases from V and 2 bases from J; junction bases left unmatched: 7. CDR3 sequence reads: CASSLGGASGSQETQYF. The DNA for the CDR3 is TGTGCCAGCAGCTTGGGGGGGGCTAGCGGGAGTCAAGAGACCCAGTACTTC.

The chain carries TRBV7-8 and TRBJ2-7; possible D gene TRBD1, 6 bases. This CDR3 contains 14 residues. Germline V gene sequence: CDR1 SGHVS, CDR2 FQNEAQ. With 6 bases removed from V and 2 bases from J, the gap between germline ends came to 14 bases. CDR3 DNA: TGTGCCAGCAGGGCCTGGGACAAAACCTACGAGCAGTACTTC. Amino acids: CASRAWDKTYEQYF.

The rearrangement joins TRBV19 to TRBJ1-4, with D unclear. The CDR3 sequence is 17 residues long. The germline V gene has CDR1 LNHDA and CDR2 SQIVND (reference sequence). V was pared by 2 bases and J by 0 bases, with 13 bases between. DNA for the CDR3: TGTGCCAGTAGTATAATCCAGTCCTTCGCAACTAATGAAAAACTGTTTTTT. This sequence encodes CASSIIQSFATNEKLFF.

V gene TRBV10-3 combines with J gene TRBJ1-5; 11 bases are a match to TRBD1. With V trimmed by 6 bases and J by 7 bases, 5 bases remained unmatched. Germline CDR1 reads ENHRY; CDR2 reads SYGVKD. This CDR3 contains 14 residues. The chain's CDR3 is CAISSGTGGQPQHF. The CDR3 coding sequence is TGTGCCATCAGCTCCGGGACAGGGGGGCAGCCCCAGCATTTT.

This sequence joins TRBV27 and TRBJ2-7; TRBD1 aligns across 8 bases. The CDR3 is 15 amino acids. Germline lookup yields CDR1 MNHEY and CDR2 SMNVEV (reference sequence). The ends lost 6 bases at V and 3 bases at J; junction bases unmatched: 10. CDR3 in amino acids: CASSLVGTGSYEQYF. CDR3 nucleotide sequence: TGTGCCAGCAGCCTGGTAGGGACAGGTAGCTACGAGCAGTACTTC.

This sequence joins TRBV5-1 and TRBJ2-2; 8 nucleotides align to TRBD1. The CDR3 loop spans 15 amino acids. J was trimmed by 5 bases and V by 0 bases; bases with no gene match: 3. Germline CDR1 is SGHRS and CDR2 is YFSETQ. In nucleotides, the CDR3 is TGCGCCAGCAGCTTGGGGACAGGGCAAACCGGGGAGCTGTTTTTT. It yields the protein CASSLGTGQTGELFF.

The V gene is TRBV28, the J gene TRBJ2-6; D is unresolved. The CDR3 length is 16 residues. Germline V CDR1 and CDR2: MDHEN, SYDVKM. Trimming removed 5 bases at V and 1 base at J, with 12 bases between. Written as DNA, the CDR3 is TGTGCCAGCAGTACACCTAGAATATCTGGGGCCAACGTCCTGACTTTC. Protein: CASSTPRISGANVLTF. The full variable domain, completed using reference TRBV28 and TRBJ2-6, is DVKVTQSSRYLVKRTGEKVFLECVQDMDHENMFWYRQDPGLGLRLIYFSYDVKMKEKGDIPEGYSVSREKKERFSLILESASTNQTSMYLCASSTPRISGANVLTFGAGSRLTVL.

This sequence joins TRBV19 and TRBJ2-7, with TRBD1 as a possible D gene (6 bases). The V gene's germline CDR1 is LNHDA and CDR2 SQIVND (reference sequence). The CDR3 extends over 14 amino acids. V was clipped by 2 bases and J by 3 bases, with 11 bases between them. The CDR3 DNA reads TGTGCCAGTAGTATACAGGGACACGACTACGAGCAGTACTTC. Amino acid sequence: CASSIQGHDYEQYF. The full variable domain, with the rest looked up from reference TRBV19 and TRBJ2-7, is DGGITQSPKYLFRKEGQNVTLSCEQNLNHDAMYWYRQDPGQGLRLIYYSQIVNDFQKGDIAEGYSVSREKKESFPLTVTSAQKNPTAFYLCASSIQGHDYEQYFGPGTRLTVT.